This T cell receptor beta chain was sequenced for a study of shared clonotypes between healthy human individuals. Study-wide results and caveats: It was anticipated that sequencing depth would influence how many clonotypes donors shared.

Each subset's genomic DNA was split evenly across several immunoSEQ plates. Clones were sequenced by immunoSEQ multiplex PCR, and TCRdb holds only the in-frame ones, with some missing. The sample has about 510,000 clones; 79% are singletons. With V trimmed by 2 bases and J by 6 bases, 4 bases remained unmatched. The CDR3 is 16 residues long. CDR1 is SGHDN, CDR2 FVKESK, per germline. In regard to this clone: The antigen is unknown.

Sequences were obtained from PBMCs. This receptor was identified in a woman between 40 and 55 years old in good health. Some clones in this sample may be carry-over from other donors' samples. The V and J genes are TRBV14 and TRBJ2-1; 13 bases are shared with TRBD2. CDR3 sequence reads: CASSQKTSGRANEQFF. CDR3 DNA sequence: TGTGCCAGCAGCCAAAAAACTAGCGGGAGGGCCAATGAGCAGTTCTTC. Supplemented by reference TRBV14 and TRBJ2-1, the full variable domain reads EAGVTQFPSHSVIEKGQTVTLRCDPISGHDNLYWYRRVMGKEIKFLLHFVKESKQDESGMPNNRFLAERTGGTYSTLKVQPAELEDSGVYFCASSQKTSGRANEQFFGPGTRLTVL.